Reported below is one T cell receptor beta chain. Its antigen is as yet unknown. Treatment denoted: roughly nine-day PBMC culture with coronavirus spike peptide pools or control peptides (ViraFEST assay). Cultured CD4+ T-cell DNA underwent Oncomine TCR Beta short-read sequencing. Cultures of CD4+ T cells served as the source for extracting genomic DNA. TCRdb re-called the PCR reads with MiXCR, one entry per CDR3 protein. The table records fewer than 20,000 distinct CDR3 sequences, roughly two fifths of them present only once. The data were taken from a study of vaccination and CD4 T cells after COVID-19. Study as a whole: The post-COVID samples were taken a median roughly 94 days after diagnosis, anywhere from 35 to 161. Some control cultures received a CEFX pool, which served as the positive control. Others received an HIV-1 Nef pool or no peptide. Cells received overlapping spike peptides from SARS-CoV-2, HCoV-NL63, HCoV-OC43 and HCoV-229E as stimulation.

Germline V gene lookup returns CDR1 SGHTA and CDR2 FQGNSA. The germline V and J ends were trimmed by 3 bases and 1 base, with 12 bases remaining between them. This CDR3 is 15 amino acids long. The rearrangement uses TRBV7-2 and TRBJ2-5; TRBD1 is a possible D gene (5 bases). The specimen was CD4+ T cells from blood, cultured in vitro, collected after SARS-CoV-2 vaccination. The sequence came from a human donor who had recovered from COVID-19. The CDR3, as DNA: TGTGCCAGCAGCTTCGGCCAGGGAAGCCAAGAGACCCAGTACTTC. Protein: CASSFGQGSQETQYF. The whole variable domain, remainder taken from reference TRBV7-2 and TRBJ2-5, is GAGVSQSPSNKVTEKGKDVELRCDPISGHTALYWYRQSLGQGLEFLIYFQGNSAPDKSGLPSDRFSAERTGGSVSTLTIQRTQQEDSAVYLCASSFGQGSQETQYFGPGTRLLVL.